This TCR beta chain appears in the sequencing data of a study of cytomegalovirus exposure and HLA in healthy donors (TCRdb year 2017). About the full investigation: An earlier analysis of 587 of the donors reported about 260 Gb of sequence data and approximately 120 million unique TCR beta sequences obtained from about 170 million T cells. Rather than using new phenotypic data, the later analysis identified candidate immune exposures from TCR beta sequences and from how often those sequences occurred across donors. To decide whether each TCR beta V gene segment behaved as functional or pseudogenic, an earlier analysis of 587 of the donors relied on high-throughput TCR beta sequencing. Alongside the repertoire data, information on donor age, sex, ethnicity and CMV serostatus was compiled. To predict cytomegalovirus infection status, the study brought together high-throughput TCR immunosequencing, statistical association of individual TCRs with disease status, and machine learning. In a later analysis, previously published TCR beta repertoires from 666 donors were re-analyzed and high-resolution HLA genotyping was added so that TCR occurrence patterns could be studied. Around 320 gigabases of sequencing data and approximately 93 million unique TCR sequences were included in an early release covering about 620 HLA-typed donors. The number of donors typed differed by locus, with roughly 629-640 for A, B, C, DRB1 and DQB1, around 520 for DQA1, approximately 570 for DPA1, and some 440 for DPB1. Besides the first cohort of around 700 subjects, a separate validation cohort made up of 120 different subjects was used. A later genetic analysis took genome-wide SNP genotypes for about 55% of the roughly 670 donors and used that subset as a discovery cohort. Every discovery cohort repertoire had been produced on one sequencing platform. Across some 400 genotyped donors of the cohort, an average of about 220,000 unique TCR beta nucleotide sequences per donor were sequenced, and approximately 17% of those sequences were non-productive. The T cell repertoires of 666 subjects were profiled by immunosequencing and related to cytomegalovirus serostatus. The genetic ancestry cluster associated with self-reported Caucasian donors included around four fifths of the 350 to 500 genotyped donors. The study aimed to test whether signatures of past pathogen exposure could be identified by cataloging public T cell receptors. Several DR-DQ haplotypes were handled as single units for association and clustering, since linkage in the cohort was strong. HLA typing included class I and class II loci at four-digit resolution.

A note on this clone: Which antigen it targets is not known. Within one base of it there is no much larger clone, and no base qualities were kept.

Libraries came from the immunoSEQ multiplex PCR assay. For the multiplex PCR, a mixture combining 60 forward primers for TCR Vbeta segments and 13 reverse primers for TCR Jbeta segments was used. A multiplex PCR assay on genomic DNA amplified the CDR3 region of rearranged TCR beta genes. The amplified TCR beta libraries were sequenced on the Illumina HiSeq System as 87-base-pair reads. From the authors' description of their analysis: Across the 700 or so repertoires, a later analysis counted roughly 84 million unique TCR beta chains, around 11 million of which were shared by at least two donors. To remove PCR and sequencing errors, raw reads were error-corrected and collapsed into unique sequences using a nearest-neighbor algorithm that merged closely related sequences. Alignment of CDR3 sequences to IMGT reference sequences was used to assign V, D and J gene segments. For a sequence to be retained, a match of at least six nucleotides to both a V gene segment and a J gene segment was required. Rearrangements were classified as productive when the CDR3 lacked stop codons and remained in frame with V and J, and all other rearrangements were classified as non-productive. Following IMGT convention, CDR3 was defined as the stretch from the second conserved V-encoded cysteine to the conserved J-encoded phenylalanine. The earlier analysis of some 580 of the donors excluded any sequence lacking an unambiguous match to a single V gene segment. An earlier analysis of approximately 590 of the donors called V segments functional above 56.7% productive rearrangements and segregating when the between-donor standard deviation exceeded 5%. A statistical classification framework was built to diagnose cytomegalovirus status from the catalog of TCR beta chain sequences. A later analysis assigned V and J genes by comparing TCR nucleotide sequences with IMGT/GENE-DB human TR gene sequences. Using the TCRdist pipeline, a later analysis assigned CDR3 sequences along with most-parsimonious VDJ recombination scenarios. A later analysis defined each TCR beta chain by its CDR3 amino acid sequence plus V-gene family, and excluded reads lacking a unique V-gene family. A later analysis removed 592 highly shared, low-generation-probability nucleotide sequences to deal with suspected cross-contamination and a sequencing artifact. In a later analysis, a clonal expansion index was calculated for each public chain from normalized within-repertoire ranks of inferred template counts. A later analysis computed generation probabilities with a VDJ recombination model fitted to out-of-frame rearrangements, and checked the results against IGoR. Hypergeometric tests were used in a later analysis to score TCR-TCR, TCR-HLA and TCR-CMV co-occurrence, with a repertoire-size bias correction applied to the TCR pairs. In a later analysis, false discovery rates were estimated by permuting HLA or CMV assignments 20 times. A later analysis grouped co-occurring TCRs with DBSCAN, adding TCRdist sequence similarity when clustering within HLA-allele-positive subsets. Co-occurrence clustering excluded repertoires with fewer than 30,000 or more than 120,000 public chains, plus five with anomalous nucleotide sharing. Imported from immuneACCESS, the table was reduced by TCRdb to in-frame sequences with V and J called. These copies leave out some clones; in studies compared against another copy, an unresolved V gene accounts for under half, and the cause of the remainder is not known. V, J and clone size are those of that table, while D and trimming were read from the DNA. The sample contains 160,000 or so clones, approximately 79% of them found a single time. The ten top clones hold more than 6.5% of the sample.

Results the study describes overall, beyond this receptor: The cohort was sequenced for TCR beta chains only, and without alpha or paired-chain data the features that could be detected were limited. Assigning TCR associations to individual alleles was difficult when HLA alleles, especially DR and DQ, strongly co-occurred. Correlated functional status among segregating V segments might be attributable to linkage disequilibrium, but an unknown experimental factor could not be ruled out. A further reported finding was that TCR beta sequences accurately predicted the HLA-A and HLA-B alleles for most subjects in the first cohort. In an earlier analysis of under 600 of the donors, most TCR beta V segments were observed in productive rearrangements about 90% or about 30% of the time, broadly matching IMGT annotations. In a later analysis, several top co-occurrence clusters were reported to appear linked to parvovirus B19, influenza, CMV and Epstein-Barr virus. It was suggested by the authors that the approach could potentially be generalized to other disease states and immunological phenotypes. An association between a missense DCLRE1C variant and V-gene and J-gene trimming of TCR beta chains was found in a later genetic analysis and replicated in an independent cohort. Cytomegalovirus status was reported to be diagnosed by the classifier with high specificity and sensitivity in both the original and validation cohorts. In a later analysis, HLA-associated TCR beta chains showed more clonal expansion and lower generation probabilities than non-associated chains that were equally common. In vitro tests confirmed that a few of the cytomegalovirus-associated TCR beta chains recognize cytomegalovirus antigens. The study listed approximately 160 TCR beta chains as associated with cytomegalovirus. A later analysis found that TCR association rates varied across HLA loci, with DRB1 alleles showing the most associated TCRs and HLA-C alleles the fewest. Sequencing depth was assumed to be roughly uniform across donors in the presence/absence analyses, though that assumption may not hold. Fewer than 20 rarely observed V segments, including chromosome 9 orphons, were excluded from the earlier analysis of just under 600 of the donors because counts were too low. A cluster of highly shared sequence variants was judged likely to be a technical artifact of the sequencing pipeline. Because the 87-base-pair reads could not distinguish some IMGT-functional V segments, including TRBV6-2 and TRBV6-3, those segments were excluded. Across donors, most TCR sequences were observed very rarely, whereas some public TCRs were present in many individuals. Specific HLA alleles were associated with 15,000 to 20,000 TCR beta sequences at a false discovery rate of 0.05 in a later analysis. A later analysis found that most CMV-associated TCR beta chains appeared HLA-restricted, with HLA associations seemingly driven largely by CMV exposure. HLA typing was unavailable for some donors at each locus, so association tests used only the typed subset. The only immune exposure information available for the cohort was CMV serostatus. Compared with the roughly 600-donor mean, donors in an Asian-associated ancestry cluster had fewer N-insertions in productive TCRs, according to a later genetic analysis.

The cohort consisted of hundreds of healthy bone marrow donors. At the time of sampling, every cohort member was nominally healthy, though immune exposures that went unrecorded were likely present. The donor was CMV seropositive and belonged to the group of 250 to 300 seropositive cohort members. A peripheral blood sample was provided by each donor, and peripheral blood mononuclear cells were used for TCR beta sequencing. The Qiagen DNeasy Blood Extraction Kit was used to extract genomic DNA from the blood cell samples. Between the V and J ends, shortened by 5 bases and 2 bases respectively, the junction contains 12 bases. The CDR3 holds 14 amino acids from the cysteine to the phenylalanine. The sequence is cut down to CDR3 DNA, 42 bases in frame from base 1. CDR1 and CDR2 were assigned from the germline V gene as MNHEY and SVGAGI.

This receptor was identified in a woman in her forties or fifties in good health and CMV-seropositive. The chain was built from TRBV6-5 and TRBJ1-1, with TRBD1 as a weak D call on 6 bases. The sample consisted of PBMCs. The CDR3 loop reads CASSRTDKNTEAFF. The DNA sequence is TGTGCCAGCAGTCGGACAGATAAAAACACTGAAGCTTTCTTT.